Listed below are T cell receptor beta chains from one sample, sequenced in a study of CD8+CD57+ T cells in acquired aplastic anemia. Each CDR3 protein gets one entry after TCRdb re-called the reads with MiXCR. The profile shows 150,000 to 200,000 distinct CDR3 sequences, 55% to 70% of them singletons. Sequenced material: sorted CD4+, CD8+, or CD8+CD57+ T cells (not recorded which) from PBMCs. The receptors originated from a human donor with severe aplastic anemia or a healthy control (not recorded which). Both conserved end residues are part of each CDR3. Fields, in order: J gene, clone size, D gene, CDR3 length, V gene, CDR3 DNA, CDR3 protein. A D gene is named only where the DNA matches it firmly. Some rows mark clone size as missing; the rest say once, few, many or name a class of expanded clone.

J: TRBJ1-2
size: .
D: .
length: 15
V: TRBV7-3
DNA: TGTGCCAGCAGCCCCCATCCGACAGAACCCAAAGGCTACACCTTC
CDR3: CASSPHPTEPKGYTF

J: TRBJ2-3
size: .
D: .
length: 16
V: TRBV14
DNA: TGTGCCAGCAGCCAAGATACAGCCTCTAGCACAGATACGCAGTATTTT
CDR3: CASSQDTASSTDTQYF

J: TRBJ1-1
size: many
D: .
length: 15
V: TRBV14
DNA: TGTGCCAGCAGCCAAGTCTTCGGGGATAACACTGAAGCTTTCTTT
CDR3: CASSQVFGDNTEAFF

J: TRBJ2-3
size: .
D: .
length: 15
V: TRBV6-4
DNA: TGTGCCAGCAGTGAAGGGGCAGGCAACACAGATACGCAGTATTTT
CDR3: CASSEGAGNTDTQYF

J: TRBJ2-2
size: few
D: .
length: 13
V: TRBV30
DNA: TGTGCCTGGGTGAAAACAGTCACCGGGGAGCTGTTTTTT
CDR3: CAWVKTVTGELFF

J: TRBJ2-2
size: .
D: TRBD2
length: 17
V: TRBV2
DNA: TGTGCCAGCAGGATGGGACTAGCGGGAGTGAACACCGGGGAGCTGTTTTTT
CDR3: CASRMGLAGVNTGELFF

J: TRBJ2-7
size: .
D: .
length: 13
V: TRBV19
DNA: TGTGCCAGTAGCATACAAGGAGTTTACGAGCAGTACTTC
CDR3: CASSIQGVYEQYF

J: TRBJ1-2
size: .
D: .
length: 16
V: TRBV20-1
DNA: TGCAGTGCTTCTCGTCGCGGGACTAGCGGGGTCGATGGCTACACCTTC
CDR3: CSASRRGTSGVDGYTF

J: TRBJ2-5
size: .
D: .
length: 9
V: TRBV9
DNA: TGTGCCAGCAGCGTAGATAAGTACTTC
CDR3: CASSVDKYF

J: TRBJ2-7
size: .
D: .
length: 11
V: TRBV20-1
DNA: TGCAGTGCTAGATTTAGGAGGGAGCAGTACTTC
CDR3: CSARFRREQYF